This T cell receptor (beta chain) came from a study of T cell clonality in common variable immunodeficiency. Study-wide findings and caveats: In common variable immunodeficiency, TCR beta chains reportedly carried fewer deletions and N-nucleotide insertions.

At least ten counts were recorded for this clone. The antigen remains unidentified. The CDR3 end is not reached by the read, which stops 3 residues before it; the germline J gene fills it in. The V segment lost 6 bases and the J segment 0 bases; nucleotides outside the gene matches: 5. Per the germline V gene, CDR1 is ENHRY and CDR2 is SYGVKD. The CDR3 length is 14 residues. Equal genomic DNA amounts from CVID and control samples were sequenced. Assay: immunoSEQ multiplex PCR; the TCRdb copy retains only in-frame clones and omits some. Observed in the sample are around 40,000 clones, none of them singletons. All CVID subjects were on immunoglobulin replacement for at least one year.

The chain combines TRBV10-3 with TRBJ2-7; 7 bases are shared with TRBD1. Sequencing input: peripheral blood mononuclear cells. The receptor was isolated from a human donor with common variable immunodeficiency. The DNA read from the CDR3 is TGTGCCATCAGAGGACAGGACATCTCCTACGAG. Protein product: CAIRGQDISYE. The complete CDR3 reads CAIRGQDISYEQYF.